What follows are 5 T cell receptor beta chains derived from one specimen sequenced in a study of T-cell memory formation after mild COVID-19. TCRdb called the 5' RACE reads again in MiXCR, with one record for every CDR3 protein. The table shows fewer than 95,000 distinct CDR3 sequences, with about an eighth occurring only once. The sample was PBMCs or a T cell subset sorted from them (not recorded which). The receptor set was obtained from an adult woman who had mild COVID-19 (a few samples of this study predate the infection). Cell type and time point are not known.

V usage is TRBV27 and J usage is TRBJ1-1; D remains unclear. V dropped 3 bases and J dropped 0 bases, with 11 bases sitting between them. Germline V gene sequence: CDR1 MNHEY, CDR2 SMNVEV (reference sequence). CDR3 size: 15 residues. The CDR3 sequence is CASSFSGWMNTEAFF. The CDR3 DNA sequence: TGTGCCAGCAGTTTTTCCGGGTGGATGAACACTGAAGCTTTCTTT.

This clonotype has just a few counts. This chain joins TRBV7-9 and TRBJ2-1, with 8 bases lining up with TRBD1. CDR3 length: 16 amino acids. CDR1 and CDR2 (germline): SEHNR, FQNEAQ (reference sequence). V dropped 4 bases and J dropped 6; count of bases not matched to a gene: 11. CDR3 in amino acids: CASSYSADRESNEQFF. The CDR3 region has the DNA TGTGCCAGCAGCTACTCGGCGGACAGGGAGAGCAATGAGCAGTTCTTC.

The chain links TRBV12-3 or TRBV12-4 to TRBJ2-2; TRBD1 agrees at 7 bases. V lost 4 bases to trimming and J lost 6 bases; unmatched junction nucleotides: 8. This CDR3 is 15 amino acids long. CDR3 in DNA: TGTGCCAGCAGTTCCGGCGAAACAGGGGCCGGGGAGCTGTTTTTT. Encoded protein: CASSSGETGAGELFF.

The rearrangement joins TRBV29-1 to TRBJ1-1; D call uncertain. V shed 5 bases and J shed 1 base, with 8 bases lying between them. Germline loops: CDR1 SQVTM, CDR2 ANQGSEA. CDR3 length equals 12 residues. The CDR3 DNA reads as TGCAGCGTTTTTGGCAGGAACACTGAAGCTTTCTTT. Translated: CSVFGRNTEAFF.

The CDR3 loop is CASSLAIGRAGYEQYF. The CDR3 DNA is TGTGCCAGCAGCTTAGCGATCGGGAGGGCTGGCTACGAGCAGTACTTC. This rearrangement joins TRBV7-9 to TRBJ2-7, with 8 bases matching TRBD2. CDR3 length equals 16 residues. CDR1 SEHNR and CDR2 FQNEAQ come from the germline V gene (reference sequence). V was pared by 0 bases and J by 3 bases, with 7 bases of the junction left unmatched.